The sample holds many counts of the clone carrying this TCR beta chain. What it binds is not known. The data are from a study of identical twins. Broader study findings: With abundant cord blood beta clonotypes, insertions were fewer; memory repertoires showed no such pattern.

TCRdb reanalysed the 5' RACE reads using MiXCR and keeps one entry per CDR3 protein. The sample consists of approximately 600,000 distinct CDR3 sequences, 7% to 7.5% of them appearing once. This sample was shared with a second study, whose subject was yellow fever vaccine responses in identical twins.

The sequenced sample was PBMCs. The origin of this receptor is a young woman in good health.

The CDR3 here is CASSLGGSVYSPLHF. Here the CDR3 DNA reads TGTGCCAGCAGCTTAGGAGGCAGCGTATATTCACCCCTCCACTTT. The chain combines TRBV7-2 with TRBJ1-6; no clear D gene. Germline CDR1 SGHTA, CDR2 FQGNSA. CDR3 length equals 15 residues. The V end lost 1 base, the J end lost 8 bases, and 12 bases lay between the germline ends.